The clone carrying this T cell receptor beta chain ranks as medium-sized. The sample comes from a study of cytomegalovirus exposure and HLA in healthy donors. The PCR contained 60 Vbeta and 13 Jbeta primers. The method was immunoSEQ multiplex PCR; TCRdb's version includes in-frame clones alone and lacks a portion of them. Among about 170,000 clones listed, 75% to 80% were seen once. The origin of this receptor is a woman aged 45 to 65 in good health and CMV-seropositive. The material sequenced was PBMCs.

CDR3 in DNA: TGTGCCAGCAGCTCCCCTAGCACAGATACGCAGTATTTT. This gives the protein CASSSPSTDTQYF. The rearrangement uses TRBV11-1 and TRBJ2-3, with D uncertain. Trimming removed 4 bases from V and 0 bases from J, with 5 bases in between. This CDR3 is 13 amino acids long. Germline values: CDR1 SGHAT, CDR2 FQDESV (reference sequence).